Sequencing of this TCR beta chain was carried out in a study of T cells in Graves' hyperthyroidism and ophthalmopathy (dated by TCRdb to about 2019). With respect to the entire study: Peripheral blood was collected at initial diagnosis, before any treatment. To identify distinguishing TCR V-J signatures, a discovery cohort of about a hundred patients was used, comprising 43 with Graves' ophthalmopathy and under 60 with stable Graves' hyperthyroidism. Prospective prediction of ophthalmopathy was tested in an independent validation cohort of some 19 hyperthyroidism patients and around 16 patients who later progressed to ophthalmopathy. The 100 discovery patients were divided at random into training and test sets in a 7:3 ratio. In six Graves' hyperthyroidism patients, the study also compared T-cell repertoires from thyroid tissue with T-cell repertoires from blood. Once sampling was done, hyperthyroidism patients were given methimazole at a starting dose of 30 mg daily, whereas ophthalmopathy patients were given high-dose intravenous methylprednisolone. TCR Vbeta CDR3 sequencing of 135 peripheral blood samples (approximately 44 ophthalmopathy, about 74 hyperthyroidism and approximately 17 progressor patients) is reported in the paper. Overall study results and their limits: Sample size was not statistically predetermined, and investigators were not blinded to group allocation. In validation, the model predicted progression to ophthalmopathy with approximately 71% sensitivity and approximately 72% specificity, a median of around 6.6 months before onset. A model built on a 13 V-J signature distinguished ophthalmopathy from stable hyperthyroidism, reaching about 89% sensitivity and approximately 81% specificity in cross-validation and 80%/75% in testing. Most expanded thyroid clonotypes (frequency above 0.001) were also found in blood, which suggests that blood repertoires may mirror thyroid immune responses.

The TCR beta CDR3 regions were amplified from the RNA transcripts. For the first round of RT-PCR on the TCR CDR3, the HTBI primer set was used together with the Qiagen OneStep RT-PCR kit. The libraries were constructed in a second round of multiplex PCR and then size-selected and purified. The libraries were sequenced on an Illumina HiSeq2000 using paired-end 100 bp reads. In the source study's methods: SOAPnuke was used to process the raw data, throwing out any read that contained adapters or uncalled bases, had a mean Phred below 15, or lacked an exact constant-primer or identifier match. COPE v1.2.5 was used to merge high-quality paired reads, and clonotypes were defined as unique nucleotide sequences. MiTCR v1.1 was used to align the clonotypes against IMGT TRBV, TRBD and TRBJ reference segments. Only V-J combinations with frequency above 0.0001, covering approximately 99% of repertoires, were analysed. A TCS score was defined as the ratio of F50 (clonal expansion) to E x V (chaos), with BLOSUM62-based TCRdist applied between CDR3 peptides within each V-J. Welch's t-statistics and random forest reduced several hundred V-J features to fewer than 15, which were used in a naive Bayes classifier (R e1071). TCRdb's own reprocessing of the public reads used fastp at Q25 and MiXCR and kept productive beta chains. Every CDR3 protein is listed once, alongside the most common genes and DNA of its rows. TCRdb's processing, not the authors', yielded these V and J calls. In all, the sample holds about 610,000 distinct CDR3 sequences, and 16% of those were seen once. Roughly 3.5% of the sample rests with the top ten.

Ophthalmopathy patients had moderately to severely active disease, with a Clinical Activity Score of 3 or more, a NOSPECS grade of 4 or more, and a disease duration of less than 3 months. Patients with uncontrolled infections, other autoimmune diseases, pregnancy or lactation were excluded. Clinical symptoms, serum thyroxine and TRAb, thyroid ultrasound, and orbital computed tomography formed the basis for the diagnoses. PBMCs were isolated from about 9.2 ml of fresh peripheral blood by Ficoll-Paque density gradient centrifugation. Trizol reagent was used to extract total RNA, and RNA quality was then checked on an Agilent 2100 Bioanalyzer. With regard to this clonotype: The antigen it recognizes is unknown. No per-base quality is available; no much larger clone lies one base away.

The sample comprised blood. This sequence originates from a woman aged 40 to 50 with Graves' ophthalmopathy.

The CDR3 region: CSAGEGSEAFF. The DNA sequence reads TGCAGCGCAGGAGAGGGGAGTGAAGCTTTCTTT. The rearrangement joined TRBV29-1 to TRBJ1-1; a tentative D match to TRBD1 spans 5 bases. V and J lose 7 bases and 7 bases, and a span of 13 bases separates them. The germline V gene provides CDR1 SQVTM and CDR2 ANQGSEA. The CDR3 spans 11 residues, from the cysteine through the phenylalanine. The read is trimmed to its CDR3 DNA, 33 bases read in frame from base 1.